This TCR beta chain stems from a study of PD-L1 blockade in urothelial cancer. Whole-study context: Between 0 and 3 prior chemotherapy regimens had been given to patients.

Comments on this clone: The antigen remains undetermined.

Broader study findings: Better survival was predicted when blood TCR clonality before treatment fell below the median.

Patients' urothelial carcinoma was locally advanced or metastatic. Trimming took 3 bases from V and 4 from J, leaving 15 bases between them. The length of the CDR3 is 14 residues. CDR1 is GTSNPN, CDR2 SVGIG, per germline (reference sequence). This table comes from immunoSEQ multiplex PCR, and its TCRdb copy is limited to in-frame clones, with some not included. Here the sample spans roughly 30,000 clones, approximately 86% being singletons. The gene calls are TRBV30 and TRBJ2-5; maybe TRBD1 (7 bases). The sample was PBMCs, taken around atezolizumab (anti-PD-L1) treatment. The receptor's source is a man aged 45 to 65 with urothelial cancer. Here the CDR3 reads CAWRGQGGRETQYF. The CDR3 DNA is TGTGCCTGGAGGGGTCAGGGGGGCAGAGAGACCCAGTACTTC.